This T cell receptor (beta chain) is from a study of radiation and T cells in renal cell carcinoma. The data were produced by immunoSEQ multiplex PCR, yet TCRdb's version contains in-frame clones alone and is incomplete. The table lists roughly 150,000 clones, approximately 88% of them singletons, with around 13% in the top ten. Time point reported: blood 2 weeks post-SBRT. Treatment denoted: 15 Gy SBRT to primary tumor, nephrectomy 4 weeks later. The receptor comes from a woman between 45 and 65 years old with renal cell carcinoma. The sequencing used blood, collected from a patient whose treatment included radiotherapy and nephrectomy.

The CDR3 loop is CAWSLQGYGYTF. In DNA form, the CDR3 reads TGTGCCTGGAGTCTGCAAGGCTATGGCTACACCTTC. This sequence joins TRBV30 and TRBJ1-2; D not certain. The germline V and J ends were trimmed by 2 bases and 4 bases, with 8 bases remaining between them. The CDR3 is 12 amino acids. The germline V gene encodes CDR1 GTSNPN and CDR2 SVGIG (reference sequence).